This T cell receptor (beta chain) was identified during a study of PD-1 blockade in mismatch repair-deficient tumors. The data were produced by immunoSEQ multiplex PCR, yet TCRdb's version contains in-frame clones alone and is incomplete. The profile shows some 110,000 clones, 60% to 85% of them singletons. This clone was recorded once. The specimen comprised peripheral blood, sampled 60 weeks after starting pembrolizumab. This receptor was obtained from an adult with mismatch repair-deficient cancer.

This CDR3 is CAVASGSDTGELFF. The CDR3 DNA sequence: TGTGCCGTCGCCAGCGGGAGTGACACCGGGGAGCTGTTTTTT. This rearrangement joins TRBV10-3 to TRBJ2-2; 8 nucleotides match TRBD2. V shed 11 bases and J 3 bases; nucleotides not matched to a gene: 8. The CDR3 contains 14 residues. Germline CDR1 is ENHRY and CDR2 is SYGVKD.